A selection of T cell receptor beta chains follows, all from one sample in a study of T-cell reconstitution after alpha-beta-depleted transplantation in children. TCRdb fed the PCR reads into MiXCR, producing one record per CDR3 protein. Of 490,000 or so distinct CDR3 sequences in the sample, around 13% were seen once. This specimen was PBMCs from the stem cell graft donor, taken from the stem cell graft. The receptors here all came from a human donor who donated a stem cell graft to a child with combined immunodeficiency. Each CDR3 is given with its conserved first and last residue. The D gene is left open where the match is weak. The listing skips clone size in some rows; elsewhere it reads once, few, many or a size class.

cdr3_nt: TGTGCCATCAGTTCGGACGAATACGAGCAGTACTTC
cdr3_aa: CAISSDEYEQYF
d_call: .
v_call: TRBV10-3
clone_size: few
j_call: TRBJ2-7

cdr3_nt: TGTGCCAGCAGTTCTACGAACAATGAGCAGTTCTTC
cdr3_aa: CASSSTNNEQFF
d_call: .
v_call: TRBV6-2/TRBV6-3
clone_size: .
j_call: TRBJ2-1

cdr3_nt: TGTGCCAGCAGCCCCGAGACTAGCGGGGGGGCTGGTGAGCAGTTCTTC
cdr3_aa: CASSPETSGGAGEQFF
d_call: TRBD2
v_call: TRBV4-2
clone_size: many
j_call: TRBJ2-1

cdr3_nt: TGTGCCAGCACAGCTAGCTCCTACGAGCAGTACTTC
cdr3_aa: CASTASSYEQYF
d_call: .
v_call: TRBV11-2
clone_size: once
j_call: TRBJ2-7

cdr3_nt: TGCAGTGCCCTGGACCCCAAGGACGGCTACACCTTC
cdr3_aa: CSALDPKDGYTF
d_call: .
v_call: TRBV20-1
clone_size: few
j_call: TRBJ1-2

cdr3_nt: TGTGCCAGCTCCGGGGGTCGACAGTTCTTC
cdr3_aa: CASSGGRQFF
d_call: .
v_call: TRBV7-9
clone_size: .
j_call: TRBJ2-1

cdr3_nt: TGTGCCAGCACGGGACTCTACGAGCAGTACTTC
cdr3_aa: CASTGLYEQYF
d_call: .
v_call: TRBV28
clone_size: few
j_call: TRBJ2-7

cdr3_nt: TGTGCCAGCAGCTTGCTCGCAGGTCAGCCCCAGCATTTT
cdr3_aa: CASSLLAGQPQHF
d_call: .
v_call: TRBV7-9
clone_size: few
j_call: TRBJ1-5

cdr3_nt: TGTGCCAGCAGTTTACTGCACATCTTGGGACAGGGTGGCACTGAAGCTTTCTTT
cdr3_aa: CASSLLHILGQGGTEAFF
d_call: TRBD1
v_call: TRBV28
clone_size: few
j_call: TRBJ1-1

cdr3_nt: TGTGCCAGCAGTCCCGAGCAGGCGGGCAATCAGCCCCAGCATTTT
cdr3_aa: CASSPEQAGNQPQHF
d_call: .
v_call: TRBV6-5
clone_size: many
j_call: TRBJ1-5

cdr3_nt: TGTGCCATCAGTGTATCGACAGGGGGACTAGCGGGCACAGATACGCAGTATTTT
cdr3_aa: CAISVSTGGLAGTDTQYF
d_call: TRBD2
v_call: TRBV10-3
clone_size: few
j_call: TRBJ2-3

cdr3_nt: TGTGCCAGCAGCCTCCTGGCGGGTCGGTTCACCTTC
cdr3_aa: CASSLLAGRFTF
d_call: .
v_call: TRBV9
clone_size: few
j_call: TRBJ1-2